Below are 5 T cell receptor beta chains sequenced from a single sample in a study of cytomegalovirus exposure and HLA in healthy donors (dated by TCRdb to about 2017). The receptor library was made with the immunoSEQ multiplex PCR assay. For the multiplex PCR, a mixture combining 60 forward primers for TCR Vbeta segments and 13 reverse primers for TCR Jbeta segments was used. The clones in this table, taken by TCRdb from immuneACCESS, are in-frame only. Not every clone is retained; where verified, under half of the shortfall comes from an unresolved V gene, and the cause of the rest is unknown. Counted in this sample were about 82,000 clones; approximately 74% of them appeared once. The ten top clones hold about 9.1% of the sample. The sequencing sample was made of PBMCs. The receptors come from a man aged 35-49 years in good health and CMV-seropositive.

The CDR3 DNA follows: TGCGCCAGCAGCTTGGCCGTATGGCAGGGGAAATCCGATGAGCAGTTCTTC. This sequence encodes CASSLAVWQGKSDEQFF. V is TRBV5-1 and J is TRBJ2-1; the D gene is possibly TRBD1 (6 bases). Germline CDR1 is SGHRS and CDR2 is YFSETQ. V lost 0 bases to trimming and J lost 8 bases, with 21 bases between them. CDR3 length: 17 residues.

A remark on this clone: At one end, the junction sequence differs from germline, possibly due to a read error. Other DNA sequences of this sample code for an identical CDR3. The chain carries TRBV2 and TRBJ2-1, with D unclear. The CDR3 sequence is 11 residues long. Germline CDR1 is SNHLY and CDR2 is FYNNEI. CDR3 nucleotides: TGCGCCAGCACCCAGATGAATGAGCAGTTCTTC. Its translation: CASTQMNEQFF.

This clone was observed a few times. The chain carries TRBV7-2 and TRBJ1-1; 9 positions agree with TRBD1. Trimming removed 5 bases from V and 4 bases from J; junction bases left unmatched: 2. The CDR3 is made up of 13 amino acids. Germline-derived CDR1 and CDR2 are SGHTA and FQGNSA. The DNA for the CDR3 is TGTGCCAGCAGCCCGACAGGGGGCACTGAAGCTTTCTTT. The encoded protein is CASSPTGGTEAFF.

This sequence joins TRBV7-2 and TRBJ1-2, with 8 bases matching TRBD1. Losses at the gene ends were 5 bases for V and 8 bases for J; bases not matched to a gene: 7. Per germline, CDR1 SGHTA and CDR2 FQGNSA. This CDR3 is 13 amino acids long. CDR3 sequence: CASSQSRGRGYTF. CDR3 in DNA: TGTGCCAGCAGCCAGAGCAGGGGGCGAGGCTACACCTTC.

This clone occurred a few times. The chain has TRBV6-1 and TRBJ2-7; 8 bases line up with TRBD1. The CDR3 consists of 15 residues. V dropped 5 bases and J dropped 2; count of bases not matched to a gene: 8. Germline lookup yields CDR1 MNHNS and CDR2 SASEGT. The CDR3 bases are TGTGCCAGCAGTTCGTCCGAGACAGGGGCCTACGAGCAGTACTTC. Translation gives CASSSSETGAYEQYF.